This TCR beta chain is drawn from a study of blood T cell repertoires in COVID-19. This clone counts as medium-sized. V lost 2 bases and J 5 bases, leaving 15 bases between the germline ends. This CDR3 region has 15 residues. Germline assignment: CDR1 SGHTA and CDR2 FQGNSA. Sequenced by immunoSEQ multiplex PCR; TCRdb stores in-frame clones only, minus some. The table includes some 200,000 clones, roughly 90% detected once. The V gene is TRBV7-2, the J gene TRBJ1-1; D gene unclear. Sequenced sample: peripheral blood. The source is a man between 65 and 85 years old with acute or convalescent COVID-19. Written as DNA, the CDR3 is TGTGCCAGCAGCTTACGGGATGCCGCTTGGACTGAAGCTTTCTTT. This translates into CASSLRDAAWTEAFF.